The TCR beta chain described here comes from a study of identical twins. Study-wide findings and caveats: The study based its conclusions on cross-sectional statistical analysis and did not follow the same donors.

CDR1 is MNHEY, CDR2 SVGAGI, per germline. The V end was cut by 4 bases, the J end by 0 bases, with 16 bases between. The CDR3 runs to 17 residues. TCRdb reprocessed the 5' RACE reads with MiXCR, giving one entry per CDR3 protein. Here the sample spans 550,000 to 700,000 distinct CDR3 sequences, over 8.5% being singletons. In its sample, this clonotype was seen a few times. Its antigen is unidentified. The sample also formed part of further work on yellow fever vaccine responses in identical twins.

Material for sequencing was PBMCs. The receptor was isolated from a woman younger than 30 in good health. This chain connects TRBV6-5 to TRBJ2-4, with D possibly being TRBD1 (6 bases). This CDR3 reads CASSSHRVSLAKNIQYF. CDR3 nucleotide sequence: TGTGCCAGCAGTTCCCACAGGGTCAGCCTAGCCAAAAACATTCAGTACTTC.